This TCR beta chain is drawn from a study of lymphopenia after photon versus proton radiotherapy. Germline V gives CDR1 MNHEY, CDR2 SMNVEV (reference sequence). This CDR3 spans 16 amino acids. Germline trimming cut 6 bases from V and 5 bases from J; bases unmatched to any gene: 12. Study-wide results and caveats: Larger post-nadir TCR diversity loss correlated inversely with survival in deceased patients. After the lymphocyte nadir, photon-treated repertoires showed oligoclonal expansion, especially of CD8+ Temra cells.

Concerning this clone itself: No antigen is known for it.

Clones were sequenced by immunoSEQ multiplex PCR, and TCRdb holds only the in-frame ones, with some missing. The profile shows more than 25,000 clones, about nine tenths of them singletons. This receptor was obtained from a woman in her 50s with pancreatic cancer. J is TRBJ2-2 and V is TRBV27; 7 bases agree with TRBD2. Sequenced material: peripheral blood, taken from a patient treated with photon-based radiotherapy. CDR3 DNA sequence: TGTGCCAGCAGCACTCCTAGCGGACCGGGAACCGGGGAGCTGTTTTTT. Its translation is CASSTPSGPGTGELFF.